The entry below describes one T cell receptor beta chain. Its specificity is unknown. 5'RACE primed from the constant segment yielded TCR alpha and TCR beta cDNA libraries bearing sample barcodes and UMIs. TCRdb recomputed calls from the 5' RACE reads with MiXCR, one row per CDR3 protein. The sample consists of 300,000 to 350,000 distinct CDR3 sequences, roughly 13% of them appearing once. This sample was included in a study of T-cell memory formation after mild COVID-19. Study in general: Clusters were largely donor specific. Study-wide points: Clones that contracted from day 15 to 85 were balanced CD4/CD8, while later expanders leaned CD4+.

The V gene lost 0 bases and the J gene lost 4 bases, with 13 bases spanning the gap. The CDR3 contains 15 residues. Germline-derived CDR1 and CDR2 are SGHRS and YFSETQ. The sample consisted of PBMCs or a T cell subset sorted from them (not recorded which). V gene TRBV5-1 combines with J gene TRBJ1-2, with a tentative D call TRBD1 (6 bases). This sequence originates from a young man who had mild COVID-19 (a few samples of this study predate the infection). Cell type and time point are not known. The CDR3 region is CASSLGTAIVYGYTF. The CDR3, as DNA: TGCGCCAGCAGCTTGGGGACAGCGATTGTCTATGGCTACACCTTC.